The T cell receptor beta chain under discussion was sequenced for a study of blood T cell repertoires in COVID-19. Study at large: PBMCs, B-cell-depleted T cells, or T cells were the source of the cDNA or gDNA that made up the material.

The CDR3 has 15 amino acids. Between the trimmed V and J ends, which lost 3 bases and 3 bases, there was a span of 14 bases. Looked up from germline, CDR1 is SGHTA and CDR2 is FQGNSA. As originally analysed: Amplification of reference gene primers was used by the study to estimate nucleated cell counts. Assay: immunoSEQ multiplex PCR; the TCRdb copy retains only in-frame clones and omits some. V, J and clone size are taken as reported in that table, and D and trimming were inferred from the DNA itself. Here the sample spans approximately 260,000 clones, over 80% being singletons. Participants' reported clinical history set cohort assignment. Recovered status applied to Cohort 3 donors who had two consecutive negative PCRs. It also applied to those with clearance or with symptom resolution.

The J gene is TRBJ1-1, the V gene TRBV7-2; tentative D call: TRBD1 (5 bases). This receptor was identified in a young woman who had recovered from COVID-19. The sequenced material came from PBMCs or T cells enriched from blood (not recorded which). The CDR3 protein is CASSLTASEHTEAFF. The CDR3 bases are TGTGCCAGCAGCTTGACAGCTTCGGAGCACACTGAAGCTTTCTTT.